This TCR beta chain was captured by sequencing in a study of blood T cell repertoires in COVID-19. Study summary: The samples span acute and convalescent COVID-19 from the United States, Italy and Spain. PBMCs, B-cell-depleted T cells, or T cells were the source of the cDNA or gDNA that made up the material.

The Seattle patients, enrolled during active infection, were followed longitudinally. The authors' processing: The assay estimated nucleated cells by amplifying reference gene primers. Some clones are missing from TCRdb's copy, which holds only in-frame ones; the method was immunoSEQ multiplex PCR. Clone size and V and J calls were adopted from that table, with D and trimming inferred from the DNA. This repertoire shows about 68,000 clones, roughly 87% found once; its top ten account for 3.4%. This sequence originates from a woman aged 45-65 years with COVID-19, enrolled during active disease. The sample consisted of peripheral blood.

CDR3: CASSEEGVGNQPQHF. The CDR3 nucleotides read TGTGCCAGCAGTGAAGAGGGAGTCGGCAATCAGCCCCAGCATTTT. This rearrangement joins TRBV2 to TRBJ1-5; D remains unclear. Germline V gene lookup returns CDR1 SNHLY and CDR2 FYNNEI. The CDR3 covers 15 residues. Trimming pared 1 base from V and 2 bases from J, leaving 9 bases between.